This T cell receptor (beta chain) derives from a study of stem cell transplantation in POMP-related autoinflammatory disease. Generated by immunoSEQ multiplex PCR, the TCRdb table keeps only in-frame clones and is missing some. The repertoire holds about 8,900 clones, with 91% as singletons. Study conclusions and caveats: Patients with PRAID showed a restricted number of unique TRB V-J gene pairings. In patients with PRAID, every analyzed T-cell subset tended to show lower diversity and higher clonality.

J lost 2 bases, V lost 4 bases, and 7 bases had no gene match. The germline V gene encodes CDR1 SEHNR and CDR2 FQNEAQ (reference sequence). The CDR3 contains 15 residues. A remark on this clone: Its antigen is as yet unknown.

Source: CD8+ T cells from PBMCs, taken before stem cell transplantation. The chain recombines TRBV7-9 with TRBJ2-7, with 8 positions matching TRBD2. The source is a human donor with POMP-related autoinflammation and immune dysregulation (PRAID). DNA for the CDR3: TGTGCCAGCAGCTCGAGCGGGGGACGCCCCTACGAGCAGTACTTC. It specifies CASSSSGGRPYEQYF.